The 23 T cell receptor beta chains given below trace back to one sample, sequenced in a study of blood T cell repertoires in COVID-19. The assay was immunoSEQ multiplex PCR, and TCRdb's table has in-frame clones only and misses some. The table has roughly 130,000 clones, about 80% seen once. The specimen sequenced was peripheral blood. The receptors derive from a man in his forties with active or convalescent COVID-19.

This sequence joins TRBV3-1 (or the pseudogene TRBV3-2) and TRBJ1-1; D not resolved. The ends were cut back, 2 bases at V and 7 bases at J, with 11 bases in the middle. From germline, CDR1 is LGHDT and CDR2 YNNKEL (reference sequence). The CDR3 loop spans 13 amino acids. The DNA of the CDR3 is TGTGCCAGCAGCCAAAACCCTCCGGTTGAAGCTTTCTTT. Protein sequence: CASSQNPPVEAFF.

The chain has TRBV11-2 and TRBJ2-7, with 10 bases fitting TRBD1. The V gene's germline CDR1 is SGHAT and CDR2 FQNNGV. CDR3 size: 15 residues. The junction had 6 bases not matched to a gene; V was cut back by 4 bases and J by 3 bases. CDR3: CASSWVRTGGYEQYF. CDR3 in DNA: TGTGCCAGCAGCTGGGTCAGGACAGGGGGCTACGAGCAGTACTTC.

The CDR3 sequence is CASSTSGGIGEQFF. The CDR3 nucleotides read TGTGCCAGCAGCACTAGCGGGGGGATAGGTGAGCAGTTCTTC. The chain uses TRBV6-5 and TRBJ2-1; TRBD2 agrees at 12 bases. CDR3 length: 14 amino acids. The germline V gene has CDR1 MNHEY and CDR2 SVGAGI. The V gene end was trimmed by 6 bases and the J gene end by 9 bases; junction bases not matched to a gene: 6.

The chain is built from TRBV7-2 and TRBJ2-7; tentative D call: TRBD2 (6 bases). The V gene's germline CDR1 is SGHTA and CDR2 FQGNSA. The CDR3 extends over 17 amino acids. V was shortened by 1 base and J by 0 bases, with 16 bases between the two germline ends. CDR3 in DNA: TGTGCCAGCAGCTTAGTTGGGTTAGCGGATAACTCCTACGAGCAGTACTTC. It encodes CASSLVGLADNSYEQYF.

The V gene is TRBV10-1, the J gene TRBJ2-7; D may be TRBD1 (6 bases). V gave up 5 bases and J gave up 4 bases, with 15 bases separating them. The CDR3 is 14 amino acids. The germline V gene has CDR1 WNHNN and CDR2 SYGVQD (reference sequence). CDR3 DNA: TGCGCCAGCAGTCCCGGGACACGAGCATACGAGCAGTACTTC. As protein: CASSPGTRAYEQYF.

The chain has TRBV27 and TRBJ2-3, with 14 bases lining up with TRBD2. Germline V gene sequence: CDR1 MNHEY, CDR2 SMNVEV (reference sequence). The CDR3 has 17 residues. The V segment lost 4 bases and the J segment 1 base; nucleotides outside the gene matches: 4. In nucleotides, the CDR3 is TGTGCCAGCAGTTCCTCGGGACTAGCGGGGGGCACAGATACGCAGTATTTT. Translation gives CASSSSGLAGGTDTQYF.

The CDR3 loop reads CASSDRPQAGNTIYF. DNA of the CDR3: TGTGCCAGCAGCGACCGACCACAGGCTGGAAACACCATATATTTT. The rearrangement links TRBV6-5 to TRBJ1-3; D might be TRBD1 (5 bases). The CDR3 is 15 residues long. V shed 6 bases and J shed 2 bases, with 14 bases lying between them. Germline lookup yields CDR1 MNHEY and CDR2 SVGAGI.

The CDR3 sequence: CASSLLVTDTQYF. CDR3 coding DNA: TGTGCCAGCAGCTTACTAGTTACAGATACGCAGTATTTT. J is TRBJ2-3 and V is TRBV7-3; no definite D call. The CDR3 has 13 amino acids. CDR1 is SGHTA, CDR2 FQGTGA, per germline. V gave up 2 bases and J gave up 3 bases, with 6 bases separating them.

The chain links TRBV6-2 or TRBV6-3 to TRBJ2-3; 10 positions agree with TRBD2. There are 16 residues in the CDR3. After removal of 2 bases from V and 4 bases from J, the junction contained 6 bases not matched to a gene. The germline gives CDR1 MNHEY, CDR2 SVGEGT. CDR3: CASSYTAGGLSDTQYF. The CDR3 nucleotides read TGTGCCAGCAGTTACACAGCGGGGGGGCTGTCAGATACGCAGTATTTT.

Worth noting for this clone: It is likely a read error, because the conserved phenylalanine at the end of the CDR3 is missing. Because the CDR3's place on the DNA is in doubt, the DNA is left out and the CDR3 is given as listed by TCRdb. V is TRBV4-3 and J is TRBJ2-7; TRBD2 is the table's D call and was not checked against the DNA. CDR1 and CDR2 from the germline V gene are LGHNA and YSLEER. The CDR3 is 11 residues long, ends included. Here the CDR3 reads CASSPRPLLDL.

Here the CDR3 DNA reads TGTGCCAGCAGCTTATCTCTCGGGCGGGGCACAGATACGCAGTATTTT. Amino acid sequence: CASSLSLGRGTDTQYF. The chain carries TRBV7-2 and TRBJ2-3; a weak D match, TRBD2 (5 bases). The V gene's germline CDR1 is SGHTA and CDR2 FQGNSA. Trimming removed 2 bases at V and 1 base at J, with 13 bases between. The CDR3 extends over 16 amino acids.

V usage is TRBV7-2 and J usage is TRBJ2-3; D perhaps matches TRBD1 (5 bases). Germline loops: CDR1 SGHTA, CDR2 FQGNSA. The CDR3 consists of 15 residues. V shed 0 bases and J shed 1 base, with 8 bases lying between them. This chain's CDR3 is CASSLAGPRTDTQYF. The DNA for the CDR3 is TGTGCCAGCAGCTTAGCGGGGCCTCGCACAGATACGCAGTATTTT.

This chain links TRBV6-5 with TRBJ2-2; TRBD2 matches 7 bases. CDR3 length: 15 residues. The germline gives CDR1 MNHEY, CDR2 SVGAGI. V shed 4 bases and J 4 bases; nucleotides not matched to a gene: 6. The CDR3 spells CASSSSGAITGELFF. The CDR3 DNA reads as TGTGCCAGCAGTTCGAGCGGGGCGATCACCGGGGAGCTGTTTTTT.

In DNA form, the CDR3 reads TGCGCCAGCAGACATGTGAACACTGAAGCTTTCTTT. Translation: CASRHVNTEAFF. The rearrangement uses TRBV5-1 and TRBJ1-1; D is undetermined. The V gene's germline CDR1 is SGHRS and CDR2 YFSETQ. Deletions cut 5 bases from V and 0 bases from J, with 5 bases between. The CDR3 has 12 residues.

This chain's CDR3 is CASSLETGARRYTF. As DNA, the CDR3 is TGTGCCAGCAGCTTGGAGACAGGTGCTCGCCGCTACACCTTC. The genes are TRBV5-4 and TRBJ1-2; possible D gene TRBD1, 6 bases. The CDR3 totals 14 residues. V was trimmed by 0 bases and J by 9 bases, leaving 15 bases between them. CDR1 SGHNT and CDR2 YYREEE come from the germline V gene (reference sequence).

The chain is built from TRBV13 and TRBJ2-5; 8 bases line up with TRBD2. The CDR3 runs to 13 residues. Germline values: CDR1 PRHDT, CDR2 FYEKMQ (reference sequence). V was clipped by 2 bases and J by 4 bases; unmatched bases: 0. CDR3 nucleotide sequence: TGTGCCAGCAGCTTAAGCGGGGGAGAGACCCAGTACTTC. This translates into CASSLSGGETQYF.

V and J are TRBV11-2 and TRBJ2-7; 8 bases line up with TRBD2. Germline-derived CDR1 and CDR2 are SGHAT and FQNNGV. The CDR3 spans 16 residues. The trim removed 2 bases at V and 6 bases at J, leaving 12 bases unmatched. The CDR3 nucleotides read TGTGCCAGCAGCTTAAACAGCGGGGGACTCAGGGGCGAGCAGTACTTC. It specifies CASSLNSGGLRGEQYF. Together with reference TRBV11-2 and TRBJ2-7, the CDR3 gives the full variable domain: EAGVAQSPRYKIIEKRQSVAFWCNPISGHATLYWYQQILGQGPKLLIQFQNNGVVDDSQLPKDRFSAERLKGVDSTLKIQPAKLEDSAVYLCASSLNSGGLRGEQYFGPGTRLTVT.

The chain uses TRBV7-2 and TRBJ1-3; weak D call: TRBD1 (5 bases). Germline V gene data show CDR1 as SGHTA and CDR2 as FQGNSA. CDR3 length: 18 amino acids. Trimming took off 5 bases at V and 0 bases at J, with 20 bases between the two ends. As DNA, the CDR3 is TGTGCCAGCAGCCCAAGGACAAGATCCCCGAGCTCTGGAAACACCATATATTTT. Translating it yields CASSPRTRSPSSGNTIYF.

V usage is TRBV5-1 and J usage is TRBJ2-7; D perhaps matches TRBD1 (6 bases). The CDR3 is made up of 14 amino acids. CDR1 SGHRS and CDR2 YFSETQ come from the germline V gene. V lost 4 bases to trimming and J lost 3 bases, with 14 bases between them. The CDR3 is CASSPTTGGYEQYF. CDR3 nucleotide sequence: TGCGCCAGCAGCCCGACGACAGGTGGCTACGAGCAGTACTTC.

The V call is TRBV3-1 (or the pseudogene TRBV3-2), the J call TRBJ2-7; D unclear. The CDR3 is 11 amino acids. The ends were cut back, 2 bases at V and 7 bases at J, with 6 bases in the middle. CDR1 and CDR2 from the germline V gene are LGHDT and YNNKEL (reference sequence). CDR3 coding DNA: TGTGCCAGCAGCCAAAGAGAGGAGCAGTACTTC. This sequence encodes CASSQREEQYF.

The V gene is TRBV9, the J gene TRBJ1-3; the match to TRBD1 covers 11 bases. Looked up from germline, CDR1 is SGDLS and CDR2 is YYNGEE. J was trimmed by 2 bases and V by 9 bases; bases with no gene match: 10. The CDR3 totals 16 residues. The CDR3 DNA follows: TGTGCCAAACACTTTCCGGACAGGGGGCCTGGAAACACCATATATTTT. It codes for CAKHFPDRGPGNTIYF.

This clone occurred once. The chain couples TRBV9 to TRBJ1-1, with D possibly TRBD1 on 6 matching bases. The CDR3 loop spans 14 amino acids. Per the germline V gene, CDR1 is SGDLS and CDR2 is YYNGEE. Trimming shortened V by 0 bases and J by 6 bases, and 12 bases separated the two germline ends. The CDR3 DNA reads TGTGCCAGCAGCGTAGGCGGGGGGCACCCTGAAGCTTTCTTT. Residues: CASSVGGGHPEAFF.

The chain employs TRBV13 and TRBJ1-2, with D possibly matching TRBD1 (6 bases). CDR1 PRHDT and CDR2 FYEKMQ come from the germline V gene (reference sequence). V lost 5 bases to trimming and J lost 5 bases, with 15 bases between them. The length of the CDR3 is 14 residues. The CDR3 DNA follows: TGTGCCAGCAGCGAAGGACAGAAGAGGTATGGCTACACCTTC. Its protein product is CASSEGQKRYGYTF.